A single sample gave rise to the 26 T cell receptor beta chains below, sequenced in a study of response to subunit inactivated influenza vaccine. From the RT-PCR reads, TCRdb called clonotypes with MiXCR, one entry per CDR3 protein. The table lists 400,000 to 550,000 distinct CDR3 sequences, roughly 23% of them singletons. The sequences come from CD4+ T cells sorted from PBMCs, collected 5 days after vaccination. The receptors stem from a man in his fifties or sixties who received an inactivated influenza vaccine.

This clonotype showed up just a few times. The V gene is TRBV20-1, the J gene TRBJ2-1; 8 bases match TRBD2. V was pared by 6 bases and J by 1 base, with 17 bases of the junction left unmatched. The CDR3 has 18 residues. The germline V gene has CDR1 DFQATT and CDR2 SNEGSKA (reference sequence). This CDR3 is CSANRFAWTSPSYNEQFF. The CDR3 DNA reads TGCAGTGCCAACCGTTTTGCTTGGACTAGCCCTTCCTACAATGAGCAGTTCTTC.

The chain has TRBV29-1 and TRBJ1-3; 7 bases fit TRBD1. V lost 7 bases, J lost 8 bases, and 8 bases stayed unmatched. This CDR3 region has 12 residues. CDR1 is SQVTM, CDR2 ANQGSEA, per germline. CDR3 sequence (DNA): TGCAGCGCCTGGACAGGCGGCGACACCATATATTTT. It is translated as CSAWTGGDTIYF.

The chain recombines TRBV11-2 with TRBJ2-5; 8 positions match TRBD2. CDR1 SGHAT and CDR2 FQNNGV come from the germline V gene. V was clipped by 1 base and J by 0 bases; unmatched bases: 10. CDR3 length: 18 residues. DNA of the CDR3: TGTGCCAGCAGCTTAGGGGCCGTCGGCGGGGGGAACCAAGAGACCCAGTACTTC. Protein product: CASSLGAVGGGNQETQYF.

This clonotype occurred a few times. The rearrangement joins TRBV5-1 to TRBJ2-7; TRBD2 agrees at 9 bases. Germline loops: CDR1 SGHRS, CDR2 YFSETQ. This CDR3 spans 15 amino acids. The V segment lost 6 bases and the J segment 4 bases; nucleotides outside the gene matches: 11. Written as DNA, the CDR3 is TGCGCCAGCACCCGGGGGTCTAGCGGGGTATACGAGCAGTACTTC. Residues: CASTRGSSGVYEQYF.

V and J are TRBV11-3 and TRBJ2-1, with D unresolved. Germline V gene lookup returns CDR1 SGHNT and CDR2 YENEEA. V lost 1 base and J 4 bases, leaving 14 bases between the germline ends. This CDR3 is built from 16 residues. DNA of the CDR3: TGTGCCAGCAGCTTAGTTAGCCATATGGGGTACAATGAGCAGTTCTTC. This encodes CASSLVSHMGYNEQFF.

The chain links TRBV20-1 to TRBJ2-3; possibly TRBD1 for D (5 bases). From germline, CDR1 is DFQATT and CDR2 SNEGSKA (reference sequence). The V gene lost 0 bases and the J gene lost 2 bases, with 12 bases spanning the gap. The CDR3 totals 15 residues. The CDR3 DNA reads TGCAGTGCTAGAGATTTCAGGGCTTCCACAGATACGCAGTATTTT. Its translation is CSARDFRASTDTQYF.

The chain has TRBV9 and TRBJ2-7; D is ambiguous. With 4 bases removed from V and 2 bases from J, the gap between germline ends came to 13 bases. CDR3 length: 14 residues. Germline loops: CDR1 SGDLS, CDR2 YYNGEE. The CDR3 loop reads CASSPRTRTYEQYF. The CDR3 region has the DNA TGTGCCAGCAGCCCAAGGACCAGAACCTACGAGCAGTACTTC.

This chain joins TRBV2 and TRBJ2-2; 11 bases agree with TRBD2. V trimming: 6 bases; J trimming: 0 bases; junction bases outside the gene matches: 0. The CDR3 is 15 amino acids. Germline assignment: CDR1 SNHLY and CDR2 FYNNEI. Here the CDR3 reads CASRGLAANTGELFF. In DNA, the CDR3 is TGTGCCAGCAGGGGACTAGCGGCGAACACCGGGGAGCTGTTTTTT. Complete variable domain (other parts from reference TRBV2 and TRBJ2-2): EPEVTQTPSHQVTQMGQEVILRCVPISNHLYFYWYRQILGQKVEFLVSFYNNEISEKSEIFDDQFSVERPDGSNFTLKIRSTKLEDSAMYFCASRGLAANTGELFFGEGSRLTVL.

This clonotype was detected a few times. The rearrangement uses TRBV24-1 and TRBJ2-1, with 9 bases that match TRBD1. Looked up from germline, CDR1 is KGHDR and CDR2 is SFDVKD. This CDR3 region has 16 residues. The trim removed 1 base at V and 4 bases at J, leaving 4 bases unmatched. The CDR3 loop reads CATSDLGTGSYNEQFF. DNA for the CDR3: TGTGCCACCAGTGATTTAGGGACAGGGTCATACAATGAGCAGTTCTTC.

This clonotype was seen more than once but under ten times. The rearrangement joins TRBV12-3 or TRBV12-4 to TRBJ2-1; tentatively, D is TRBD2 (5 bases). V was trimmed by 2 bases and J by 8 bases, leaving 7 bases between them. The CDR3 consists of 12 residues. Here the CDR3 reads CASSLRGYEQFF. The CDR3 DNA sequence: TGTGCCAGCAGTTTACGGGGTTATGAGCAGTTCTTC.

The chain uses TRBV20-1 and TRBJ2-3, with a weak D call TRBD2 (7 bases). The CDR3 totals 16 residues. V dropped 1 base and J dropped 2 bases, with 16 bases sitting between them. The germline gives CDR1 DFQATT, CDR2 SNEGSKA (reference sequence). The CDR3 loop is CSARAMGGDNTDTQYF. In DNA form, the CDR3 reads TGCAGTGCTAGAGCCATGGGAGGGGACAACACAGATACGCAGTATTTT.

V gene TRBV20-1 combines with J gene TRBJ2-7; a weak D match, TRBD2 (5 bases). CDR1 DFQATT and CDR2 SNEGSKA come from the germline V gene (reference sequence). Trimming removed 3 bases from V and 2 bases from J, with 14 bases in between. CDR3 length: 14 residues. The CDR3 loop is CSARFSEYPYEQYF. Here the CDR3 DNA reads TGCAGTGCTAGGTTTAGCGAGTACCCCTACGAGCAGTACTTC.

This clonotype was observed a handful of times. V gene TRBV29-1 combines with J gene TRBJ1-3, with D perhaps TRBD1 (5 bases). Per germline, CDR1 SQVTM and CDR2 ANQGSEA. CDR3 length equals 16 residues. Trimming took 4 bases from V and 4 from J, leaving 20 bases between them. CDR3 nucleotide sequence: TGCAGCGTTGCGTTTGGCGGCCAGGGACCAGGAAACACCATATATTTT. This codes for CSVAFGGQGPGNTIYF.

This clonotype has a handful of counts. This chain links TRBV5-6 with TRBJ2-1; no definite D call. This CDR3 region has 17 residues. Trimming stripped 3 bases from V and 6 bases from J, with 22 bases between. Germline lookup yields CDR1 SGHDT and CDR2 YYEEEE. The CDR3 DNA reads as TGTGCCAGCAGCTCCAAAAGCAGCCCCCTCACGGGCAATGAGCAGTTCTTC. It specifies CASSSKSSPLTGNEQFF.

Only a few counts were recorded for this clonotype. The V and J genes are TRBV12-3 or TRBV12-4 and TRBJ1-1; D not certain. Between the trimmed V and J ends, which lost 1 base and 6 bases, there was a span of 9 bases. The CDR3 spans 13 residues. The CDR3 region has the DNA TGTGCCAGCAGTTTAGGTGGTAGGCCTGAAGCTTTCTTT. It codes for CASSLGGRPEAFF.

The V and J genes are TRBV18 and TRBJ2-7; TRBD1 agrees at 7 bases. Looked up from germline, CDR1 is KGHSH and CDR2 is LQKENI. This CDR3 is 16 amino acids long. V shed 2 bases, J shed 0 bases, and the junction held 7 bases outside the gene matches. Written as DNA, the CDR3 is TGTGCCAGCTCACCAAAATGGGACAGAAGCTCCTACGAGCAGTACTTC. Protein product: CASSPKWDRSSYEQYF.

This sequence joins TRBV7-9 and TRBJ2-3, with D unresolved. Germline CDR1 SEHNR, CDR2 FQNEAQ (reference sequence). CDR3 length: 13 residues. V was shortened by 5 bases and J by 2 bases, with 8 bases between the two germline ends. The DNA for the CDR3 is TGTGCCAGCAGCCCCCTCCCCACAGATACGCAGTATTTT. Protein product: CASSPLPTDTQYF.

The J gene is TRBJ2-2, the V gene TRBV5-6; D assignment may be TRBD1 or TRBD2 (6 bases each). This CDR3 has 14 amino acids. Germline V CDR1 and CDR2: SGHDT, YYEEEE. V gave up 0 bases and J gave up 7 bases, with 10 bases separating them. The CDR3 nucleotides are TGTGCCAGCAGCTTGGAGAGGGGGGTCGGGGAGCTGTTTTTT. Residues: CASSLERGVGELFF.

The V call is TRBV11-2, the J call TRBJ2-5; 7 bases line up with TRBD2. The length of the CDR3 is 16 residues. Germline V CDR1 and CDR2: SGHAT, FQNNGV. V trimming: 5 bases; J trimming: 5 bases; junction bases outside the gene matches: 14. CDR3 in DNA: TGTGCCAGCAGCGGGGGGGGGTACCCTGGCTTGGAGACCCAGTACTTC. Protein product: CASSGGGYPGLETQYF.

V usage is TRBV5-1 and J usage is TRBJ2-3; unclear D gene. This CDR3 comprises 15 residues. V was shortened by 1 base and J by 1 base, with 10 bases between the two germline ends. CDR1 and CDR2 (germline): SGHRS, YFSETQ. The CDR3 spells CASSLSRAGTDTQYF. The CDR3 nucleotides read TGCGCCAGCAGCTTGAGTAGGGCCGGCACAGATACGCAGTATTTT. Drawing the rest from reference TRBV5-1 and TRBJ2-3, the complete variable domain is KAGVTQTPRYLIKTRGQQVTLSCSPISGHRSVSWYQQTPGQGLQFLFEYFSETQRNKGNFPGRFSGRQFSNSRSEMNVSTLELGDSALYLCASSLSRAGTDTQYFGPGTRLTVL.

The rearrangement links TRBV24-1 to TRBJ2-5, with 9 bases lining up with TRBD2. CDR3 length: 16 amino acids. Germline V CDR1 and CDR2: KGHDR, SFDVKD. V shed 2 bases, J shed 2 bases, and the junction held 5 bases outside the gene matches. CDR3 DNA: TGTGCCACCAGTGATTCGCGGGGGGGTCGGCAAGAGACCCAGTACTTC. This translates into CATSDSRGGRQETQYF.

A few counts support this clonotype. V gene TRBV21-1 combines with J gene TRBJ2-1; TRBD1 is taken as the D call from the table, unchecked against the DNA. TRBV21-1 represents a pseudogene. The CDR3 has 19 residues. The CDR3 DNA is TGTGCCAGCAGCAAATCCGAATTGGACAGGCCTAATCACTACAATGAGCAGTTCTTC. This encodes CASSKSELDRPNHYNEQFF.

The chain is built from TRBV4-1 and TRBJ1-6; possible D gene TRBD1, 6 bases. From germline, CDR1 is MGHRA and CDR2 YSYEKL. The CDR3 is 16 residues long. Between the trimmed V and J ends, which lost 1 base and 6 bases, there was a span of 13 bases. The CDR3 spells CASSQAPPGANSPLHF. In DNA, the CDR3 is TGCGCCAGCAGCCAAGCTCCTCCGGGGGCTAATTCACCCCTCCACTTT.

The CDR3 spells CSVGPLAGGGGWQETQYF. As DNA, the CDR3 is TGCAGCGTTGGACCACTAGCGGGAGGTGGTGGGTGGCAAGAGACCCAGTACTTC. This sequence joins TRBV29-1 and TRBJ2-5, with 12 bases that match TRBD2. The CDR3 is made up of 18 amino acids. Germline-derived CDR1 and CDR2 are SQVTM and ANQGSEA. The V gene end was trimmed by 4 bases and the J gene end by 2 bases; junction bases not matched to a gene: 14.

This clonotype was found a few times. CDR3 coding DNA: TGTGCCAGCAGTTCGACTGGGGCCAACGTCCTGACTTTC. It codes for CASSSTGANVLTF. V usage is TRBV12-3 or TRBV12-4 and J usage is TRBJ2-6, with D unresolved. Trimming stripped 4 bases from V and 2 bases from J, with 3 bases between. CDR3 length: 13 amino acids.

The chain has TRBV30 and TRBJ2-5, with 7 positions matching TRBD2. Unmatched junction bases numbered 1, after V lost 4 bases and J lost 2 bases. Germline V gives CDR1 GTSNPN, CDR2 SVGIG (reference sequence). The CDR3 contains 12 residues. CDR3 bases: TGTGCCTGGAACGGGGGGCAAGAGACCCAGTACTTC. This sequence encodes CAWNGGQETQYF.